The 32 T cell receptor beta chains given below trace back to one sample, sequenced in a study of shared clonotypes between healthy human individuals. The assay was immunoSEQ multiplex PCR, and TCRdb's table has in-frame clones only and misses some. The table includes around 430,000 clones, roughly 80% detected once. Material for sequencing was PBMCs. These receptors all come from a middle-aged woman in good health. Some clones in this sample may be carry-over from other donors' samples.

The chain combines TRBV30 with TRBJ1-3; D remains ambiguous. The CDR3 runs 14 residues. CDR1 and CDR2 from the germline V gene are GTSNPN and SVGIG (reference sequence). The germline V and J ends were trimmed by 2 bases and 4 bases, with 12 bases remaining between them. CDR3 DNA: TGTGCCTGGAGTCAAGCCCCGGCCGGAAACACCATATATTTT. Its translation: CAWSQAPAGNTIYF.

The chain couples TRBV15 to TRBJ2-1; D is uncertain. There are 13 residues in the CDR3. Germline V lookup: CDR1 LNHNV, CDR2 YYDKDF (reference sequence). Trimming stripped 0 bases from V and 8 bases from J, with 8 bases between. CDR3 coding DNA: TGTGCCACCAGCAGAGATCGAAGGGATGAGCAGTTCTTC. Translation: CATSRDRRDEQFF.

The chain has TRBV15 and TRBJ1-2; no definite D call. Germline-derived CDR1 and CDR2 are LNHNV and YYDKDF (reference sequence). This CDR3 is 13 amino acids long. V was pared by 3 bases and J by 10 bases, with 15 bases between. CDR3 nucleotides: TGTGCCACCAGCAGCGGAAGGATATCCCTCTACACCTTC. As protein: CATSSGRISLYTF.

The J gene is TRBJ2-1, the V gene TRBV4-1; 7 bases are shared with TRBD1. The CDR3 has 14 residues. Germline CDR1 reads MGHRA; CDR2 reads YSYEKL. Trimming took 5 bases from V and 5 from J; bases not matched to a gene: 6. The CDR3 spells CASSWADRDNEQFF. The CDR3 nucleotides are TGCGCCAGCAGCTGGGCCGACAGGGACAATGAGCAGTTCTTC.

This clone came up many times. At the DNA level, this CDR3 is encoded by other sequences in the same sample as well. The rearrangement links TRBV2 to TRBJ1-3; D call uncertain. The CDR3 contains 15 residues. V lost 3 bases, J lost 0 bases, and 9 bases lay in between. Germline CDR1 and CDR2: SNHLY and FYNNEI. For the CDR3, the DNA is TGTGCCAGCAGTGAGGGCCGTAGCTCTGGAAACACCATATATTTT. The encoded protein is CASSEGRSSGNTIYF.

The CDR3 nucleotides are TGTGCCAGTATCCCCCGTCATAGCACAGATACGCAGTATTTT. This encodes CASIPRHSTDTQYF. J is TRBJ2-3 and V is TRBV19; D gene uncertain. The V gene lost 7 bases and the J gene lost 0 bases, with 11 bases spanning the gap. Germline V gene lookup returns CDR1 LNHDA and CDR2 SQIVND (reference sequence). CDR3 size: 14 residues.

The chain couples TRBV29-1 to TRBJ2-1; 9 bases align to TRBD2. CDR1 and CDR2 from the germline V gene are SQVTM and ANQGSEA. This CDR3 has 15 residues. Losses at the gene ends were 4 bases for V and 0 bases for J; bases not matched to a gene: 4. The CDR3 here is CSVGVSGSSYNEQFF. CDR3 coding DNA: TGCAGCGTTGGCGTTAGCGGGAGCTCCTACAATGAGCAGTTCTTC.

This chain joins TRBV19 and TRBJ1-5, with TRBD1 as a possible D gene (5 bases). The germline gives CDR1 LNHDA, CDR2 SQIVND (reference sequence). With 7 bases removed from V and 0 bases from J, the gap between germline ends came to 13 bases. This CDR3 has 15 residues. The CDR3 protein is CASTPTVYSNQPQHF. The CDR3 DNA reads as TGTGCCAGTACCCCGACAGTTTATAGCAATCAGCCCCAGCATTTT.

This clone showed up many times. The V call is TRBV5-1, the J call TRBJ2-3; D may match TRBD1 or TRBD2 (6 bases each). Germline CDR1 and CDR2: SGHRS and YFSETQ. The CDR3 sequence is 16 residues long. V lost 4 bases and J 1 base, leaving 16 bases between the germline ends. DNA for the CDR3: TGCGCCAGCAGCCCCTCCGGGGGACAACGCACAGATACGCAGTATTTT. Translation: CASSPSGGQRTDTQYF.

The chain has TRBV19 and TRBJ2-1; D ambiguous. This CDR3 region has 15 residues. V was trimmed by 6 bases and J by 7 bases, leaving 19 bases between them. Germline V gives CDR1 LNHDA, CDR2 SQIVND (reference sequence). The CDR3 region is CASSPGKAPRNEQFF. CDR3 bases: TGTGCCAGTAGCCCCGGAAAAGCCCCCAGGAATGAGCAGTTCTTC.

The chain recombines TRBV6-1 with TRBJ2-2, with a possible D match to TRBD1 (5 bases). The germline V gene has CDR1 MNHNS and CDR2 SASEGT. Deletions cut 4 bases from V and 2 bases from J, with 8 bases between. This CDR3 is 14 amino acids long. The CDR3 DNA reads as TGTGCCAGCAGTGTAGGGGCTAACACCGGGGAGCTGTTTTTT. It codes for CASSVGANTGELFF.

The chain is built from TRBV7-2 and TRBJ1-2; D call uncertain. The V end was cut by 3 bases, the J end by 4 bases, with 9 bases between. Looked up from germline, CDR1 is SGHTA and CDR2 is FQGNSA. This CDR3 has 13 amino acids. The CDR3 is CASSLGGPYGYTF. CDR3 DNA: TGTGCCAGCAGCTTGGGTGGACCCTATGGCTACACCTTC. The full variable domain, with the rest looked up from reference TRBV7-2 and TRBJ1-2, is GAGVSQSPSNKVTEKGKDVELRCDPISGHTALYWYRQSLGQGLEFLIYFQGNSAPDKSGLPSDRFSAERTGGSVSTLTIQRTQQEDSAVYLCASSLGGPYGYTFGSGTRLTVV.

The rearrangement links TRBV6-1 to TRBJ1-2; D gene ambiguous. There are 13 residues in the CDR3. The V gene's germline CDR1 is MNHNS and CDR2 SASEGT. Trimming left V 2 bases short and J 8 bases short, with 12 bases between. In nucleotides, the CDR3 is TGTGCCAGCAGTGAAAGTTTGAGGCGCGGCTACACCTTC. It codes for CASSESLRRGYTF.

This chain uses TRBV6-1 with TRBJ1-5; 8 bases map to TRBD1. V lost 7 bases, J lost 0 bases, and 5 bases stayed unmatched. The germline gives CDR1 MNHNS, CDR2 SASEGT. This CDR3 spans 15 amino acids. Here the CDR3 reads CASKDRGYSNQPQHF. The CDR3 DNA is TGTGCCAGCAAAGACAGGGGTTATAGCAATCAGCCCCAGCATTTT.

This chain links TRBV9 with TRBJ2-5, with 10 bases fitting TRBD1. V lost 4 bases, J lost 4 bases, and 7 bases stayed unmatched. The CDR3 loop spans 15 amino acids. Per germline, CDR1 SGDLS and CDR2 YYNGEE. CDR3 residues: CASSLTGTGVETQYF. CDR3 nucleotides: TGTGCCAGCAGCTTAACGGGGACAGGGGTAGAGACCCAGTACTTC.

Notes on this clone: At one of its ends the junction is not consistent with the germline gene, which may arise from a read error. The chain is built from TRBV5-1 and TRBJ2-1; 8 nucleotides match TRBD1. The CDR3 is 16 residues long. Germline lookup yields CDR1 SGHRS and CDR2 YFSETQ. The DNA for the CDR3 is TGCGCCAGCAGCTTGGGAGGGACAGGCTCCCACAATGAGCAGTTCTTC. Its translation is CASSLGGTGSHNEQFF.

The rearrangement links TRBV7-3 to TRBJ2-1; D is perhaps TRBD2 (7 bases). The CDR3 runs to 14 residues. V lost 5 bases and J lost 9, with 17 bases in between. CDR1 is SGHTA and CDR2 is FQGTGA in the germline V gene. The CDR3 DNA reads as TGTGCCAGCAGCCCGCTAGCGGAGGGGGGTGAGCAGTTCTTC. This sequence encodes CASSPLAEGGEQFF.

CDR3 region: CASSVYTGGPDTGELFF. The CDR3 region has the DNA TGTGCCAGCAGCGTCTATACGGGAGGGCCTGACACCGGGGAGCTGTTTTTT. V gene TRBV9 combines with J gene TRBJ2-2; TRBD2 matches 8 bases. Losses at the gene ends were 2 bases for V and 3 bases for J; bases not matched to a gene: 9. Germline V lookup: CDR1 SGDLS, CDR2 YYNGEE. This CDR3 contains 17 residues.

The chain is built from TRBV7-8 and TRBJ2-7; 13 bases are a match to TRBD2. CDR1 SGHVS and CDR2 FQNEAQ come from the germline V gene. V was pared by 4 bases and J by 0 bases, with 0 bases of the junction left unmatched. This CDR3 spans 15 amino acids. For the CDR3, the DNA is TGTGCCAGCAGCTGGACTAGCGGGAGCTCCTACGAGCAGTACTTC. Amino acid sequence: CASSWTSGSSYEQYF.

The J gene is TRBJ2-7, the V gene TRBV28, with D perhaps given as TRBD1 or TRBD2 (5 bases each). The CDR3 is made up of 15 amino acids. V lost 4 bases and J 4 bases, leaving 17 bases between the germline ends. Germline loops: CDR1 MDHEN, CDR2 SYDVKM. CDR3 in amino acids: CASSSPTRGGYEQYF. CDR3 nucleotides: TGTGCCAGCAGTTCCCCCACTCGTGGGGGATACGAGCAGTACTTC.

This clone was picked up one time. J is TRBJ2-7 and V is TRBV7-2, with D perhaps TRBD1 (6 bases). The germline gives CDR1 SGHTA, CDR2 FQGNSA. Trimming left V 3 bases short and J 1 base short, with 16 bases between. This CDR3 comprises 16 residues. The CDR3 here is CASSFQPGHLSYEQYF. The CDR3 nucleotides are TGTGCCAGCAGCTTCCAACCGGGACACTTATCCTACGAGCAGTACTTC. Full variable domain (outside the CDR3, taken from reference TRBV7-2 and TRBJ2-7): GAGVSQSPSNKVTEKGKDVELRCDPISGHTALYWYRQSLGQGLEFLIYFQGNSAPDKSGLPSDRFSAERTGGSVSTLTIQRTQQEDSAVYLCASSFQPGHLSYEQYFGPGTRLTVT.

The chain couples TRBV5-4 to TRBJ2-7, with D unclear. Germline V gives CDR1 SGHNT, CDR2 YYREEE (reference sequence). V was clipped by 0 bases and J by 2 bases, with 9 bases between them. CDR3 size: 14 residues. In nucleotides, the CDR3 is TGTGCCAGCAGCTTGGAACAGACCACCTACGAGCAGTACTTC. This gives the protein CASSLEQTTYEQYF. Looking up the rest from reference TRBV5-4 and TRBJ2-7 gives the full variable domain: ETGVTQSPTHLIKTRGQQVTLRCSSQSGHNTVSWYQQALGQGPQFIFQYYREEENGRGNFPPRFSGLQFPNYSSELNVNALELDDSALYLCASSLEQTTYEQYFGPGTRLTVT.

A word on this clone: At one boundary the junction diverges from the germline segment, which might be a read error. This chain links TRBV19 with TRBJ2-2; D tentatively reads TRBD1 or TRBD2 (5 bases each). CDR1 and CDR2 (germline): LNHDA, SQIVND (reference sequence). This CDR3 has 15 residues. CDR3 sequence (DNA): TGCGGGGCGAGGGTCATTTTTGCGTCCACCGGGGAGCTGTTTTTT. This encodes CGARVIFASTGELFF.

This rearrangement joins TRBV28 to TRBJ2-5; 9 bases match TRBD1. The V segment lost 6 bases and the J segment 5 bases; nucleotides outside the gene matches: 10. The CDR3 has 15 residues. Per the germline V gene, CDR1 is MDHEN and CDR2 is SYDVKM. CDR3 loop: CASRETGGSLETQYF. The CDR3 DNA reads TGTGCCAGCAGGGAGACAGGGGGATCGTTGGAGACCCAGTACTTC.

To note about this clone: At one end, the junction sequence differs from germline, possibly due to a read error. The rearrangement joins TRBV6-1 to TRBJ1-5; no clear D. The CDR3 is 14 amino acids. The V gene's germline CDR1 is MNHNS and CDR2 SASEGT. This chain's CDR3 is CASTELWGNQPQHF. CDR3 sequence (DNA): TGTGCCAGCACTGAACTGTGGGGCAATCAGCCCCAGCATTTT.

This sequence joins TRBV28 and TRBJ1-2, with D unclear. This CDR3 comprises 16 residues. Trimming left V 1 base short and J 0 bases short, with 12 bases between. Per germline, CDR1 MDHEN and CDR2 SYDVKM. CDR3 nucleotides: TGTGCCAGCAGTTTATTACTCGGACTGACTAACTATGGCTACACCTTC. Translated: CASSLLLGLTNYGYTF.

Remarks on this clone: This sample also contains other DNA sequences that code for the same CDR3. CDR3 in DNA: TGTGCCAGCAGTTTTCGCAGGAACTCCTACGAGCAGTACTTC. This sequence encodes CASSFRRNSYEQYF. The gene calls are TRBV27 and TRBJ2-7; D gene unclear. Trimming shortened V by 3 bases and J by 0 bases, and 9 bases separated the two germline ends. The CDR3 loop spans 14 amino acids. The germline CDR1 and CDR2 sequences are MNHEY and SMNVEV (reference sequence).

This chain uses TRBV10-3 with TRBJ2-1; D is perhaps TRBD1 (6 bases). The CDR3 totals 16 residues. Germline V gene lookup returns CDR1 ENHRY and CDR2 SYGVKD. V was cut by 0 bases and J by 7 bases, with 16 bases left in between. The CDR3 nucleotides read TGTGCCATCAGTGAGTCAGGCAGGGGACATGGGAATGAGCAGTTCTTC. Translated: CAISESGRGHGNEQFF.

This clone was recorded a few times. The V gene is TRBV7-2, the J gene TRBJ1-4; the D gene is possibly TRBD1 (6 bases). Germline-derived CDR1 and CDR2 are SGHTA and FQGNSA. The length of the CDR3 is 18 residues. Deletions cut 5 bases from V and 6 bases from J, with 25 bases between. In nucleotides, the CDR3 is TGTGCCAGCAGCCTCAGGGCCCAGGGCCTGGGGGCAGATGAAAAACTGTTTTTT. Encoded protein: CASSLRAQGLGADEKLFF.

V and J are TRBV9 and TRBJ2-3; TRBD2 matches at 8 bases. J lost 8 bases, V lost 0 bases, and 8 bases had no gene match. The germline V gene has CDR1 SGDLS and CDR2 YYNGEE. The CDR3 runs to 15 residues. The CDR3 nucleotides are TGTGCCAGCAGCGTAGCTTCGGGTAGCGGGACTACGCAGTATTTT. Translation gives CASSVASGSGTTQYF.

This clone was recorded once. This chain uses TRBV7-3 with TRBJ2-3, with D perhaps matching TRBD1 (6 bases). V shed 5 bases and J shed 2 bases, with 14 bases lying between them. This CDR3 has 15 residues. Germline loops: CDR1 SGHTA, CDR2 FQGTGA. In DNA form, the CDR3 reads TGTGCCAGCAGCGTAGGGACATCAGACACAGATACGCAGTATTTT. It is translated as CASSVGTSDTDTQYF.

The chain couples TRBV28 to TRBJ2-7; D uncertain. The CDR3 has 15 amino acids. The V end was cut by 5 bases, the J end by 6 bases, with 20 bases between. Germline CDR1 MDHEN, CDR2 SYDVKM. The CDR3 DNA reads TGTGCCAGCAGTCTCTCCGGTCGACCCTCGGGCGAGCAGTACTTC. Amino acid sequence: CASSLSGRPSGEQYF.